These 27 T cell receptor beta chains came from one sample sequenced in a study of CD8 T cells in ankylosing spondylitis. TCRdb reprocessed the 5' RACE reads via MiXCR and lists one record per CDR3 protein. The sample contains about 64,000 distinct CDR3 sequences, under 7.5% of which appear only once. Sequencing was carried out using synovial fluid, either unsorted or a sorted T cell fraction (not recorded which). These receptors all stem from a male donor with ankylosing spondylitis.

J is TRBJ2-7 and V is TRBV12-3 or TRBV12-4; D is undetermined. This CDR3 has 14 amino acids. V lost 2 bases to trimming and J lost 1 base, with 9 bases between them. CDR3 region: CASSLLVGSYEQYF. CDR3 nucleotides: TGTGCCAGCAGTTTACTAGTGGGGTCCTACGAGCAGTACTTC.

As DNA, the CDR3 is TGTGCAAGTCGCTTGGGACACGGCGGGGCCAACGTCCTGACTTTC. As protein: CASRLGHGGANVLTF. The rearrangement joins TRBV12-2 to TRBJ2-6; no DNA check was done on the table's D call, TRBD1. TRBV12-2 is a pseudogene. This CDR3 is built from 15 residues.

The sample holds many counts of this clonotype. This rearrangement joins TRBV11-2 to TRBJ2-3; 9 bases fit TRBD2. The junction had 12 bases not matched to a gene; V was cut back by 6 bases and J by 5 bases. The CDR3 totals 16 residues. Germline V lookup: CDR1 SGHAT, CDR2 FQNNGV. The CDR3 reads CASSLSGRSFVDTQYF. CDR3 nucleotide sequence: TGTGCCAGCAGTCTAAGCGGGAGGAGTTTTGTAGATACGCAGTATTTT.

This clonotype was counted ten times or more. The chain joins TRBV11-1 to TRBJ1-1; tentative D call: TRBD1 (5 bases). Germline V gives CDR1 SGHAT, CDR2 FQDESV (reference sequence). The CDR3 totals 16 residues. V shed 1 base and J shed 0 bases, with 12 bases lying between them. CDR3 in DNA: TGTGCCAGCAGCTTAGGTGGTACAGGAGTGAACACTGAAGCTTTCTTT. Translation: CASSLGGTGVNTEAFF.

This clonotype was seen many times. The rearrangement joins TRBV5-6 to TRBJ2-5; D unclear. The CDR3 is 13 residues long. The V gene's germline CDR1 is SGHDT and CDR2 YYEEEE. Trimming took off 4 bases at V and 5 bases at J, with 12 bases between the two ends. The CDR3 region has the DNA TGTGCCAGCAGCAAGCTTGACGGGGAGACCCAGTACTTC. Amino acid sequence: CASSKLDGETQYF.

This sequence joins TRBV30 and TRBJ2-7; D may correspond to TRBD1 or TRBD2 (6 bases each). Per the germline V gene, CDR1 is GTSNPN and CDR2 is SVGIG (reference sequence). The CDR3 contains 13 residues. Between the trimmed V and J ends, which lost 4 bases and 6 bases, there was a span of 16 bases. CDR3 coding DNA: TGTGCCTGGACCCCCCCTGGGGGGCGCGAGCAGTACTTC. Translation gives CAWTPPGGREQYF.

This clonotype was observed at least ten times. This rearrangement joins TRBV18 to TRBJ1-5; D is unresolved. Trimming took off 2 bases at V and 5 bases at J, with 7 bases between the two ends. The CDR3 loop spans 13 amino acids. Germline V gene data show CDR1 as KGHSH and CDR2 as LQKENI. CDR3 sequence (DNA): TGTGCCAGCTCACCAGGTGGTGATCAGCCCCAGCATTTT. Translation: CASSPGGDQPQHF.

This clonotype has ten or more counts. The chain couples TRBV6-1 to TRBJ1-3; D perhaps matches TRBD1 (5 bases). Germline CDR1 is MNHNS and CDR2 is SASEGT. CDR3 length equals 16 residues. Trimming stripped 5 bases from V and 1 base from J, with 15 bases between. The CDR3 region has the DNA TGTGCCAGCAGTCCCACCGCAGGGTATTCTGGAAACACCATATATTTT. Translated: CASSPTAGYSGNTIYF.

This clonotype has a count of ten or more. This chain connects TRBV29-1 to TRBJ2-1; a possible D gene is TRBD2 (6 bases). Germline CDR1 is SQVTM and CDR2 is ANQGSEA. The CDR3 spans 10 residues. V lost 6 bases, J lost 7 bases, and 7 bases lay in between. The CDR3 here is CSVTSNEQFF. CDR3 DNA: TGCAGCGTGACTAGTAATGAGCAGTTCTTC.

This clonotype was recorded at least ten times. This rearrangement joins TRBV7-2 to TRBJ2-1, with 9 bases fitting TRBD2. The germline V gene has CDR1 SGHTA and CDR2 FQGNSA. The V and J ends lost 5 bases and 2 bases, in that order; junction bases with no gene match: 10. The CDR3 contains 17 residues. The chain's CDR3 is CASSPLTSGRTYNEQFF. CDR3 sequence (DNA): TGTGCCAGCAGCCCGTTGACTAGCGGACGTACCTACAATGAGCAGTTCTTC.

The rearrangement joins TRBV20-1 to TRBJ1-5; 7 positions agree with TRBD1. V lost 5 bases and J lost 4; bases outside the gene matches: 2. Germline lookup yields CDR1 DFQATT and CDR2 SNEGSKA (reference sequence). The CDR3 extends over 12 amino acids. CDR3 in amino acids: CSALQGNQPQHF. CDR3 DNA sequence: TGCAGTGCTCTACAGGGGAATCAGCCCCAGCATTTT.

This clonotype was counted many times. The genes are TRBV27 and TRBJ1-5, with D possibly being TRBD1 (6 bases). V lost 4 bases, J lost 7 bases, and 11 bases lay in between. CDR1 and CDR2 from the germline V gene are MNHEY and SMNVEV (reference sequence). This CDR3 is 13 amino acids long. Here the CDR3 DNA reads TGTGCCAGCAGTTGGGACACTGGCCAGCCCCAGCATTTT. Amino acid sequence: CASSWDTGQPQHF.

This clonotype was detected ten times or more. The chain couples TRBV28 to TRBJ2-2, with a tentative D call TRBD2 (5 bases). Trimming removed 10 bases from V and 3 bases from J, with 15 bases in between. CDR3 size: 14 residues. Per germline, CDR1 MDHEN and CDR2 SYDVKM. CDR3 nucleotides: TGTGCCACCCGATGGAGGAGAGACACCGGGGAGCTGTTTTTT. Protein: CATRWRRDTGELFF. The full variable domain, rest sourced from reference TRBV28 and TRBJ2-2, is DVKVTQSSRYLVKRTGEKVFLECVQDMDHENMFWYRQDPGLGLRLIYFSYDVKMKEKGDIPEGYSVSREKKERFSLILESASTNQTSMYLCATRWRRDTGELFFGEGSRLTVL.

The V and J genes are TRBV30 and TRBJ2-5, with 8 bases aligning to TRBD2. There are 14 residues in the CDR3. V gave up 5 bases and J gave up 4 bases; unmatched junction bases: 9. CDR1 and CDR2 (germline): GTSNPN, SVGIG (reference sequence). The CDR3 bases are TGTGCCTGGGCTATAAGCGGGAGTGCAGAGACCCAGTACTTC. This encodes CAWAISGSAETQYF.

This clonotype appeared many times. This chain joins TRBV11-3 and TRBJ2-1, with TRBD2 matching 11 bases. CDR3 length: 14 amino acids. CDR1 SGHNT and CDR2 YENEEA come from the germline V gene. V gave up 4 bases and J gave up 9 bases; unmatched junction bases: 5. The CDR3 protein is CASSSGLAVGEQFF. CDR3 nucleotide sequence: TGTGCCAGCAGCTCGGGACTAGCGGTAGGTGAGCAGTTCTTC.

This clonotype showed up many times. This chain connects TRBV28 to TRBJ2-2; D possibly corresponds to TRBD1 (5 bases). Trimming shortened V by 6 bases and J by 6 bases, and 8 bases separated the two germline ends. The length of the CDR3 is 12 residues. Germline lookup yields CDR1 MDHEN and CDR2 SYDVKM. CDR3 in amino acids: CASRGVSGELFF. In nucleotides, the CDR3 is TGTGCCAGCAGAGGGGTATCCGGGGAGCTGTTTTTT.

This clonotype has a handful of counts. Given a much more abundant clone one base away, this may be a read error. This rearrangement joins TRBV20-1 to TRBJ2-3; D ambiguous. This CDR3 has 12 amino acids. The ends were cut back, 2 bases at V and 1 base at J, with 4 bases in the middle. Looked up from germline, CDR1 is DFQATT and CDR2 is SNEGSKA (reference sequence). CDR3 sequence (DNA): TGCAGTGCTAGACTTGGCACAGATACGCAGTATTTT. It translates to CSARLGTDTQYF.

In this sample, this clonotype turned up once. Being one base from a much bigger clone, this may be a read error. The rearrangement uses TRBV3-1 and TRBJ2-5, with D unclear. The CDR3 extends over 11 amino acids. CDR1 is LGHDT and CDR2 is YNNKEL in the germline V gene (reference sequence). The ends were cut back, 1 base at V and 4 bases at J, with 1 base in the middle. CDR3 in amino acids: CASSQAETQYF. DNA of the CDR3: TGTGCCAGCAGCCAAGCAGAGACCCAGTACTTC.

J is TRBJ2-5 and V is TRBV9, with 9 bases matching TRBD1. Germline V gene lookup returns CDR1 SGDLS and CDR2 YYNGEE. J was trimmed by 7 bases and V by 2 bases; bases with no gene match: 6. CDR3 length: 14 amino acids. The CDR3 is CASSVRGQGATQYF. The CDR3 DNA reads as TGTGCCAGCAGCGTGCGGGGACAGGGAGCGACCCAGTACTTC.

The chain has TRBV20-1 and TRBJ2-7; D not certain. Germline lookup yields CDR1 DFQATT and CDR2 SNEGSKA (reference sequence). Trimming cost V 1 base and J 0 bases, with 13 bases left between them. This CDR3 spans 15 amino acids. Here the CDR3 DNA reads TGCAGTGCTAGAGGCGGCCAGGAATTCTCCTACGAGCAGTACTTC. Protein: CSARGGQEFSYEQYF.

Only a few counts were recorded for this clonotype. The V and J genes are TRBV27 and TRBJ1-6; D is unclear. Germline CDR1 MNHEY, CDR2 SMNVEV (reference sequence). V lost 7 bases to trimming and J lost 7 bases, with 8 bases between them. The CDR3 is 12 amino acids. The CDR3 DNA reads TGTGCCAGCAAAGACCCGAATTCACCCCTCCACTTT. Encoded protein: CASKDPNSPLHF.

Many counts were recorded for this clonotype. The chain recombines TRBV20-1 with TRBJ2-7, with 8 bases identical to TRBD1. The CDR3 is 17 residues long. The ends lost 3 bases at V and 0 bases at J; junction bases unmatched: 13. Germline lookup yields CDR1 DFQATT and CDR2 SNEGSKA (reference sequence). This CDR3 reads CSASGRGLYSISYEQYF. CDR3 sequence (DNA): TGCAGTGCTAGCGGCAGGGGGCTGTATTCAATCTCCTACGAGCAGTACTTC.

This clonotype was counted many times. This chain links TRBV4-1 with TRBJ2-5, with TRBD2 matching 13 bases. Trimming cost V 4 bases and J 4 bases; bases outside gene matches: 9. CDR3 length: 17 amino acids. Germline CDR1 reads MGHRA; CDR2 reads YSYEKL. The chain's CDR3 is CASSPGLAGVPVETQYF. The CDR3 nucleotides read TGCGCCAGCAGCCCCGGACTAGCGGGAGTCCCAGTAGAGACCCAGTACTTC.

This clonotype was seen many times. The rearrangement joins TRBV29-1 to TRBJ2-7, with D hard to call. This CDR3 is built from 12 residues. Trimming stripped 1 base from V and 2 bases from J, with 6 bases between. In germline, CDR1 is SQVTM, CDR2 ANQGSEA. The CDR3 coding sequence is TGCAGCGTTGAAGGTACTACCTACGAGCAGTACTTC. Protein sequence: CSVEGTTYEQYF.

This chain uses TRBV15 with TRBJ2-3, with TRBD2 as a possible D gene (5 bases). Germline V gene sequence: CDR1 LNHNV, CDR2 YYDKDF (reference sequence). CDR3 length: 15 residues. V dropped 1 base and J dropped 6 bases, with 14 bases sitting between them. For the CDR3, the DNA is TGTGCCACCAGCAGAGTCAGTGGAGGACCCGATACGCAGTATTTT. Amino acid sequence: CATSRVSGGPDTQYF.

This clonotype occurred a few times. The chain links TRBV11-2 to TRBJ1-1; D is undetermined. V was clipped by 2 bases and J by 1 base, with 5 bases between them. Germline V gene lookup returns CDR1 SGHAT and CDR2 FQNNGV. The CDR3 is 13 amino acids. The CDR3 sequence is CASSLQENTEAFF. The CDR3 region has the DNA TGTGCCAGCAGCTTACAAGAGAACACTGAAGCTTTCTTT.

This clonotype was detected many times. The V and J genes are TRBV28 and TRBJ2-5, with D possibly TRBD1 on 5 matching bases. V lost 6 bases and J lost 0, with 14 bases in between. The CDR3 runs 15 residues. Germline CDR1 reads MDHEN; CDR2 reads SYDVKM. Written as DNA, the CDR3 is TGTGCCAGCAGCCGATCCGACAGAGACCAAGAGACCCAGTACTTC. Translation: CASSRSDRDQETQYF.